This T cell receptor (beta chain) derives from a study of CD8+ T cells in alopecia areata. Study results and caveats: Scalp sample sequencing also detects resident alphabeta T cells of normal skin. Clonality exceeded that of normal scalp in lesional scalp, most notably in alopecia totalis/universalis.

Reverse transcribed after extraction, RNA yielded cDNA as the sequencing template. Method: immunoSEQ multiplex PCR; TCRdb's copy keeps in-frame clones and lacks some. The table records about 120,000 clones, 40% to 55% of them present only once. Samples from alopecia areata patients were lesional scalp punch biopsies and peripheral blood. Concerning this clone itself: As yet, its antigen is unknown.

The TCR sequence derives from a human donor with alopecia areata. The sequenced sample was NKG2D-low CD8+ T cells sorted from blood.

The CDR3 sequence is CASSLGGLASYEQYF. For the CDR3, the DNA is TGTGCCAGCAGCTTAGGCGGACTAGCGTCCTACGAGCAGTACTTC. The V call is TRBV5-6, the J call TRBJ2-7, with 9 bases lining up with TRBD2. From germline, CDR1 is SGHDT and CDR2 YYEEEE. The CDR3 is 15 amino acids. Germline trimming cut 2 bases from V and 1 base from J; bases unmatched to any gene: 4.